These 5 T cell receptor beta chains came from one sample sequenced in a study of blood T cell repertoires in COVID-19. Libraries were prepared by immunoSEQ multiplex PCR; TCRdb keeps only in-frame clonotypes and omits some of them. The table has nearly 15,000 clones, approximately 88% seen once. The sample taken for sequencing was peripheral blood. These receptors were collected from a human donor in a cohort sampled during active COVID-19.

The V and J genes are TRBV7-8 and TRBJ2-5; the match to TRBD2 covers 11 bases. CDR1 is SGHVS and CDR2 is FQNEAQ in the germline V gene. The CDR3 is 13 residues long. The junction had 1 base not matched to a gene; V was cut back by 5 bases and J by 5 bases. The CDR3 DNA follows: TGTGCCAGCAGCCGACTAGCGGGGGAGACCCAGTACTTC. It is translated as CASSRLAGETQYF.

The chain combines TRBV5-1 with TRBJ1-1, with TRBD1 matching over 9 bases. The CDR3 is made up of 14 amino acids. Losses at the gene ends were 0 bases for V and 7 bases for J; bases not matched to a gene: 4. Germline lookup yields CDR1 SGHRS and CDR2 YFSETQ. Here the CDR3 DNA reads TGCGCCAGCAGCTTGGAACAGGGGGCGAATGAAGCTTTCTTT. It yields the protein CASSLEQGANEAFF.

This clone was observed a handful of times. This rearrangement joins TRBV11-2 to TRBJ1-1; no clear D. Germline V gives CDR1 SGHAT, CDR2 FQNNGV. Deletions cut 2 bases from V and 11 bases from J, with 15 bases between. The CDR3 is 13 amino acids. Here the CDR3 reads CASSLTGTQAAFF. The CDR3 DNA is TGTGCCAGCAGCTTAACGGGAACCCAGGCGGCTTTCTTT.

This chain joins TRBV6-5 and TRBJ1-2; the D is unclear. The CDR3 loop spans 14 amino acids. The V gene's germline CDR1 is MNHEY and CDR2 SVGAGI. Trimming shortened V by 4 bases and J by 7 bases, and 16 bases separated the two germline ends. CDR3 amino acids: CASSSPTGRSGYTF. CDR3 coding DNA: TGTGCCAGCAGTTCACCGACTGGGAGGAGTGGCTACACCTTC.

The V call is TRBV5-1, the J call TRBJ1-1; possible D gene TRBD1, 6 bases. The CDR3 is made up of 14 amino acids. V shed 2 bases and J shed 4 bases, with 12 bases lying between them. In germline, CDR1 is SGHRS, CDR2 YFSETQ. CDR3 protein: CASSLTGGRTEAFF. Here the CDR3 DNA reads TGCGCCAGCAGCTTAACTGGGGGCCGCACTGAAGCTTTCTTT.